The 9 T cell receptor beta chains below all came from one sample that was sequenced in a study of blood T cell repertoires in COVID-19. Here immunoSEQ multiplex PCR was the method, and the copy in TCRdb shows in-frame clones only, minus some. The sample holds 130,000 or so clones, approximately 88% seen once. Sequenced sample: peripheral blood. The receptors were gathered from a man in his fifties or sixties with acute or convalescent COVID-19.

The chain joins TRBV6-5 to TRBJ2-1; the D gene is possibly TRBD1 (6 bases). Germline assignment: CDR1 MNHEY and CDR2 SVGAGI. Trimming removed 4 bases from V and 9 bases from J, with 16 bases in between. This CDR3 spans 14 amino acids. Here the CDR3 DNA reads TGTGCCAGCAGTTTGGTACAGGGATATAGTGAGCAGTTCTTC. Encoded protein: CASSLVQGYSEQFF.

V is TRBV27 and J is TRBJ1-5; TRBD1 matches 9 bases. The trim removed 3 bases at V and 5 bases at J, leaving 2 bases unmatched. This CDR3 has 14 residues. CDR1 is MNHEY and CDR2 is SMNVEV in the germline V gene (reference sequence). In nucleotides, the CDR3 is TGTGCCAGCAGTTTCAGACAGGGGGATCAGCCCCAGCATTTT. Its translation is CASSFRQGDQPQHF.

V is TRBV19 and J is TRBJ2-7; 7 bases agree with TRBD1. V shed 7 bases, J shed 4 bases, and the junction held 10 bases outside the gene matches. This CDR3 has 14 residues. Germline values: CDR1 LNHDA, CDR2 SQIVND (reference sequence). The CDR3 region is CASTPGTASYEQYF. CDR3 nucleotide sequence: TGTGCCAGTACGCCCGGGACAGCCAGTTACGAGCAGTACTTC.

V is TRBV7-9 and J is TRBJ1-4, with TRBD1 matching 12 bases. J gave up 4 bases and V 7 bases, and 13 bases lay outside the gene matches. This CDR3 spans 18 amino acids. The germline V gene has CDR1 SEHNR and CDR2 FQNEAQ (reference sequence). In DNA, the CDR3 is TGTGCCAGCAACTCCCCTGGGACAGGGGGCCGGTTTAATGAAAAACTGTTTTTT. Its protein is CASNSPGTGGRFNEKLFF. Drawing the rest from reference TRBV7-9 and TRBJ1-4, the complete variable domain is DTGVSQNPRHKITKRGQNVTFRCDPISEHNRLYWYRQTLGQGPEFLTYFQNEAQLEKSRLLSDRFSAERPKGSFSTLEIQRTEQGDSAMYLCASNSPGTGGRFNEKLFFGSGTQLSVL.

The chain carries TRBV24-1 and TRBJ2-7; D is perhaps TRBD1 (6 bases). Germline lookup yields CDR1 KGHDR and CDR2 SFDVKD. This CDR3 is 13 amino acids long. Between the trimmed V and J ends, which lost 3 bases and 7 bases, there was a span of 12 bases. Here the CDR3 reads CATSDRDNLEQYF. CDR3 DNA: TGTGCCACCAGTGATCGGGACAACTTGGAGCAGTACTTC.

This chain links TRBV30 with TRBJ2-7, with 11 nucleotides matching TRBD2. CDR3 length equals 13 residues. J was trimmed by 1 base and V by 7 bases; bases with no gene match: 3. The V gene's germline CDR1 is GTSNPN and CDR2 SVGIG (reference sequence). Written as DNA, the CDR3 is TGTGCCTATGGGACTAGCGGATCCTACGAGCAGTACTTC. Protein sequence: CAYGTSGSYEQYF. The full variable domain, rest sourced from reference TRBV30 and TRBJ2-7, is SQTIHQWPATLVQPVGSPLSLECTVEGTSNPNLYWYRQAAGRGLQLLFYSVGIGQISSEVPQNLSASRPQDRQFILSSKKLLLSDSGFYLCAYGTSGSYEQYFGPGTRLTVT.

The chain employs TRBV24-1 and TRBJ2-1, with 13 bases aligning to TRBD2. Germline assignment: CDR1 KGHDR and CDR2 SFDVKD. The V gene end was trimmed by 0 bases and the J gene end by 6 bases; junction bases not matched to a gene: 7. The CDR3 is made up of 18 amino acids. The CDR3 DNA reads TGTGCCACCAGTGATTTGCGAACGGGACTAGCGGGGCTCAATGAGCAGTTCTTC. As protein: CATSDLRTGLAGLNEQFF.

The rearrangement joins TRBV2 to TRBJ2-5, with a possible D match to TRBD2 (7 bases). CDR3 length: 16 amino acids. V dropped 0 bases and J dropped 5 bases, with 16 bases sitting between them. Germline CDR1 and CDR2: SNHLY and FYNNEI. The CDR3 region has the DNA TGTGCCAGCAGTGAAGCGCTTGGCAGGGGAGGGGAGACCCAGTACTTC. It encodes CASSEALGRGGETQYF.

CDR3 nucleotides: TGTGCCAGCAGCCGACAGGGGTCCCGGAGAGAGACCCAGTACTTC. Translation: CASSRQGSRRETQYF. The chain links TRBV14 to TRBJ2-5; 8 nucleotides line up with TRBD1. Looked up from germline, CDR1 is SGHDN and CDR2 is FVKESK. This CDR3 is built from 15 residues. The J segment lost 4 bases and the V segment lost 4 bases, leaving 8 bases of the junction unmatched.